Detailed here is one TCR beta chain. This sample is part of a study of technical replicates of blood from a handful of donors. Using immunoSEQ multiplex PCR, the repertoire was profiled, and TCRdb retains in-frame clones only, with some absent. Altogether some 96,000 clones are present, 95% being singletons, with the ten largest covering approximately 0.22%. Input material: T cells isolated from PBMCs. This TCR derives from a human donor in good health.

The CDR3 bases are TGTGCCAGCAGTTTCTTTATGAACACTGAAGCTTTCTTT. Translated: CASSFFMNTEAFF. The rearrangement joins TRBV28 to TRBJ1-1; unclear D gene. Trimming left V 3 bases short and J 0 bases short, with 5 bases between. The CDR3 consists of 13 residues. Germline CDR1 MDHEN, CDR2 SYDVKM.